This T cell receptor (beta chain) was found in a study of T cell changes during pregnancy in multiple sclerosis. The table came from immunoSEQ multiplex PCR; TCRdb's copy has only in-frame clones and leaves some out. The sample shows around 65,000 clones, around 91% of them seen only once. This CDR3 contains 16 residues. Germline trimming cut 4 bases from V and 4 bases from J; bases unmatched to any gene: 10. The germline V gene encodes CDR1 SEHNR and CDR2 FQNEAQ (reference sequence). The V gene is TRBV7-9, the J gene TRBJ1-1; 9 positions agree with TRBD1. Here the sequenced sample was peripheral blood, taken in the third trimester of pregnancy. The origin of this receptor is a female donor in good health, enrolled as a control in a pregnancy study. CDR3 nucleotides: TGTGCCAGCAGCTGGCGGCCCGGACAGGGGTTCACTGAAGCTTTCTTT. Encoded protein: CASSWRPGQGFTEAFF.